Each of the 30 T cell receptor beta chains below was sequenced from the same sample in a study of beta chain features in type 1 diabetes. Sequencing targeted expressed TCRB transcripts, as all isolated RNA had been reverse transcribed. This table comes from immunoSEQ multiplex PCR, and its TCRdb copy is limited to in-frame clones, with some not included. Of under 300,000 clones listed, 25% to 30% are singletons. The sequencing sample was made of central memory CD4+ T cells from blood. The receptors were gathered from a man aged 30-40 years in good health.

The CDR3 DNA reads TGTGCCAGCAGCGCTGCGGGAGGACAGACCTACGAGCAGTACTTC. Translating it yields CASSAAGGQTYEQYF. V gene TRBV13 combines with J gene TRBJ2-7; 8 bases map to TRBD2. The CDR3 is 15 amino acids. Germline V gives CDR1 PRHDT, CDR2 FYEKMQ (reference sequence). The V gene end was trimmed by 5 bases and the J gene end by 2 bases; junction bases not matched to a gene: 8.

This clone appeared a few times. The chain links TRBV7-9 to TRBJ2-7; TRBD1 agrees at 10 bases. Unmatched junction bases numbered 9, after V lost 5 bases and J lost 5 bases. CDR3 length: 15 amino acids. CDR1 is SEHNR and CDR2 is FQNEAQ in the germline V gene (reference sequence). Here the CDR3 reads CASSAPGTGVHEQYF. The CDR3 DNA follows: TGTGCCAGCAGCGCCCCCGGGACAGGGGTCCACGAGCAGTACTTC.

Points on this clone: A much larger clone sits a single nucleotide away, making a read error possible. The chain recombines TRBV28 with TRBJ1-1, with D possibly matching TRBD1 (5 bases). The CDR3 has 14 residues. The germline gives CDR1 MDHEN, CDR2 SYDVKM. In DNA, the CDR3 is TGTGCCATCAGTGGACATTCCATGAACACTGAAGCTTTCTTT. It specifies CAISGHSMNTEAFF.

There are a few counts of this clone. The genes are TRBV6-5 and TRBJ2-1; D is uncertain. Germline V gene data show CDR1 as MNHEY and CDR2 as SVGAGI. Trimming took off 4 bases at V and 8 bases at J, with 9 bases between the two ends. CDR3 length equals 12 residues. The CDR3 sequence is CASSSAGYEQFF. The CDR3 nucleotides are TGTGCCAGCAGTTCTGCCGGCTATGAGCAGTTCTTC.

This clone was counted at least ten times. The V call is TRBV4-3, the J call TRBJ2-1, with D tentatively TRBD1 or TRBD2 (6 bases each). V lost 1 base, J lost 8 bases, and 15 bases lay in between. This CDR3 contains 15 residues. Per germline, CDR1 LGHNA and CDR2 YSLEER. CDR3 coding DNA: TGCGCCAGCAGCCAAGGGGGGCGCGGGATTCATGAGCAGTTCTTC. Its protein product is CASSQGGRGIHEQFF.

The chain combines TRBV30 with TRBJ1-5; 7 bases agree with TRBD1. From germline, CDR1 is GTSNPN and CDR2 SVGIG (reference sequence). The CDR3 totals 13 residues. V gave up 2 bases and J gave up 5 bases; unmatched junction bases: 3. CDR3: CAWSITGDQPQHF. The CDR3 coding sequence is TGTGCCTGGAGTATCACAGGGGATCAGCCCCAGCATTTT.

This clone was observed a few times. The chain employs TRBV7-2 and TRBJ2-1; D not resolved. Deletions cut 2 bases from V and 9 bases from J, with 8 bases between. From germline, CDR1 is SGHTA and CDR2 FQGNSA. The CDR3 totals 12 residues. As DNA, the CDR3 is TGTGCCAGCAGCTTACAAGCTGGTGAGCAGTTCTTC. Its translation is CASSLQAGEQFF.

This clone was seen only a few times. The chain carries TRBV7-2 and TRBJ2-3; 8 bases are shared with TRBD2. After removal of 2 bases from V and 4 bases from J, the junction contained 2 bases not matched to a gene. From germline, CDR1 is SGHTA and CDR2 FQGNSA. CDR3 size: 14 residues. CDR3 amino acids: CASSLTRGADTQYF. Written as DNA, the CDR3 is TGTGCCAGCAGCTTAACGCGGGGGGCAGATACGCAGTATTTT.

The rearrangement joins TRBV18 to TRBJ2-7; no clear D. Germline CDR1 is KGHSH and CDR2 is LQKENI. This CDR3 region has 13 residues. The V end was cut by 0 bases, the J end by 6 bases, with 9 bases between. CDR3 protein: CASSPPYGPEQYF. The DNA for the CDR3 is TGTGCCAGCTCACCACCCTACGGGCCCGAGCAGTACTTC.

This clone was found many times. The V and J genes are TRBV6-6 and TRBJ2-3, with 8 bases matching TRBD2. The CDR3 runs 14 residues. Germline values: CDR1 MNHNY, CDR2 SVGAGI (reference sequence). V lost 4 bases and J lost 4; bases outside the gene matches: 4. The CDR3 DNA follows: TGTGCCAGCAGTTCGGGAGGGGAATCAGATACGCAGTATTTT. This encodes CASSSGGESDTQYF.

The rearrangement uses TRBV14 and TRBJ2-7; D is unclear. CDR1 SGHDN and CDR2 FVKESK come from the germline V gene. Trimming shortened V by 4 bases and J by 4 bases, and 5 bases separated the two germline ends. This CDR3 contains 11 residues. The CDR3: CASSRKYEQYF. In nucleotides, the CDR3 is TGTGCCAGCAGCCGAAAATACGAGCAGTACTTC. Drawing the rest from reference TRBV14 and TRBJ2-7, the complete variable domain is EAGVTQFPSHSVIEKGQTVTLRCDPISGHDNLYWYRRVMGKEIKFLLHFVKESKQDESGMPNNRFLAERTGGTYSTLKVQPAELEDSGVYFCASSRKYEQYFGPGTRLTVT.

This clone was detected a few times. The rearrangement uses TRBV6-5 and TRBJ1-1, with D possibly TRBD1 on 6 matching bases. This CDR3 comprises 14 residues. CDR1 MNHEY and CDR2 SVGAGI come from the germline V gene. V lost 2 bases, J lost 8 bases, and 15 bases lay in between. CDR3 loop: CASSYLRQASEAFF. CDR3 sequence (DNA): TGTGCCAGCAGTTACCTGAGACAGGCATCCGAAGCTTTCTTT.

This chain uses TRBV30 with TRBJ2-7; D possibly corresponds to TRBD2 (6 bases). Trimming removed 4 bases at V and 0 bases at J, with 10 bases between. CDR1 GTSNPN and CDR2 SVGIG come from the germline V gene (reference sequence). CDR3 length: 13 amino acids. In nucleotides, the CDR3 is TGTGCCTGGATTAATAGCGGCTCCTACGAGCAGTACTTC. Residues: CAWINSGSYEQYF.

In DNA, the CDR3 is TGTGCCTGGTGGGACAGGGGGCGCCCCTACTATGGCTACACCTTC. This translates into CAWWDRGRPYYGYTF. The gene calls are TRBV30 and TRBJ1-2; TRBD1 agrees at 12 bases. Germline CDR1 and CDR2: GTSNPN and SVGIG (reference sequence). The CDR3 spans 15 residues. After removal of 5 bases from V and 3 bases from J, the junction contained 7 bases not matched to a gene. Full variable domain (missing parts from reference TRBV30 and TRBJ1-2): SQTIHQWPATLVQPVGSPLSLECTVEGTSNPNLYWYRQAAGRGLQLLFYSVGIGQISSEVPQNLSASRPQDRQFILSSKKLLLSDSGFYLCAWWDRGRPYYGYTFGSGTRLTVV.

The chain employs TRBV28 and TRBJ1-2; perhaps TRBD1 as D (6 bases). The CDR3 is 14 amino acids. Germline V gives CDR1 MDHEN, CDR2 SYDVKM. Trimming took 5 bases from V and 5 from J, leaving 15 bases between them. In DNA form, the CDR3 reads TGTGCCAGCAGTCGACCCCAGGGGCCTTATGGCTACACCTTC. It specifies CASSRPQGPYGYTF.

This clone was observed a few times. The J gene is TRBJ1-5, the V gene TRBV18; 7 bases agree with TRBD1. Germline CDR1 and CDR2: KGHSH and LQKENI. This CDR3 spans 16 amino acids. The ends lost 4 bases at V and 0 bases at J; junction bases unmatched: 6. DNA for the CDR3: TGTGCCAGCTCACGGGGACAGTCCCATAGCAATCAGCCCCAGCATTTT. This codes for CASSRGQSHSNQPQHF.

The chain's CDR3 is CASSEGTYGNEQFF. In nucleotides, the CDR3 is TGTGCCAGCAGTGAAGGGACCTACGGGAATGAGCAGTTCTTC. This rearrangement joins TRBV6-4 to TRBJ2-1, with D perhaps assigned TRBD1 or TRBD2 (5 bases each). CDR1 and CDR2 (germline): MRHNA, SNTAGT. Trimming removed 3 bases at V and 7 bases at J, with 13 bases between. CDR3 length equals 14 residues.

The chain couples TRBV21-1 to TRBJ2-7; the table's D gene call, TRBD1, was not cross checked with the DNA. TRBV21-1 is described as a pseudogene. This CDR3 contains 16 residues. The CDR3 nucleotides read TGTGCCAGCAGTCGGGTCAAGGACAGCAAGCACTACGAGCAGTACTTC. Protein: CASSRVKDSKHYEQYF.

The V gene is TRBV7-6, the J gene TRBJ1-5; D is ambiguous. The CDR3 is 16 amino acids. Per germline, CDR1 SGHVS and CDR2 FNYEAQ. Trimming shortened V by 1 base and J by 0 bases, and 10 bases separated the two germline ends. CDR3 amino acids: CASSLEVSNSNQPQHF. CDR3 bases: TGTGCCAGCAGCTTAGAAGTCAGCAATAGCAATCAGCCCCAGCATTTT.

The chain recombines TRBV10-3 with TRBJ2-7, with D perhaps TRBD1 (6 bases). The CDR3 contains 14 residues. CDR1 and CDR2 from the germline V gene are ENHRY and SYGVKD. V lost 7 bases and J 4 bases, leaving 17 bases between the germline ends. This CDR3 is CAIKSGEIGYEQYF. DNA of the CDR3: TGTGCCATCAAATCAGGGGAGATCGGGTACGAGCAGTACTTC.

V and J are TRBV30 and TRBJ2-7, with D maybe TRBD1 (5 bases). V was cut by 2 bases and J by 2 bases, with 13 bases left in between. The germline CDR1 and CDR2 sequences are GTSNPN and SVGIG (reference sequence). This CDR3 is 14 amino acids long. For the CDR3, the DNA is TGTGCCTGGAGTTTGGACACTCGACCCTACGAGCAGTACTTC. Translated, it gives CAWSLDTRPYEQYF. The complete variable domain, with remaining parts taken from reference TRBV30 and TRBJ2-7, reads SQTIHQWPATLVQPVGSPLSLECTVEGTSNPNLYWYRQAAGRGLQLLFYSVGIGQISSEVPQNLSASRPQDRQFILSSKKLLLSDSGFYLCAWSLDTRPYEQYFGPGTRLTVT.

The chain recombines TRBV2 with TRBJ2-2, with TRBD1 as a possible D gene (6 bases). CDR3 length: 15 amino acids. Deletions cut 7 bases from V and 3 bases from J, with 15 bases between. CDR1 is SNHLY, CDR2 FYNNEI, per germline. CDR3 region: CASIEDSRHTGELFF. CDR3 in DNA: TGTGCCAGCATCGAGGACAGCCGACACACCGGGGAGCTGTTTTTT.

The V call is TRBV19, the J call TRBJ2-3, with a possible D match to TRBD2 (5 bases). This CDR3 is built from 14 residues. Deletions cut 10 bases from V and 0 bases from J, with 14 bases between. Per germline, CDR1 LNHDA and CDR2 SQIVND (reference sequence). The CDR3 protein is CATRDQASTDTQYF. The CDR3 nucleotides are TGTGCCACTCGGGATCAAGCTAGCACAGATACGCAGTATTTT.

CDR3 loop: CASSLPGQDVYGYTF. DNA for the CDR3: TGTGCCAGCAGTTTACCTGGACAGGATGTCTATGGCTACACCTTC. The rearrangement joins TRBV28 to TRBJ1-2; 7 nucleotides line up with TRBD1. The CDR3 loop spans 15 amino acids. The J segment lost 4 bases and the V segment lost 2 bases, leaving 7 bases of the junction unmatched. Germline V CDR1 and CDR2: MDHEN, SYDVKM.

This clone was recorded a few times. The J gene is TRBJ2-7, the V gene TRBV6-5, with TRBD2 identical over 7 bases. The ends lost 6 bases at V and 3 bases at J; junction bases unmatched: 2. Germline lookup yields CDR1 MNHEY and CDR2 SVGAGI. The CDR3 extends over 12 amino acids. As DNA, the CDR3 is TGTGCCAGCAGCCCGGGGGGCTACGAGCAGTACTTC. Translation gives CASSPGGYEQYF.

A word on this clone: The junction departs from the called germline gene at one end, perhaps through a read error. This CDR3 is also generated by other DNA sequences in the sample. CDR3 in amino acids: CASSLAGGVEQFF. DNA of the CDR3: TGTGCCAGCAGCCTAGCGGGAGGAGTTGAGCAGTTCTTC. The chain has TRBV7-9 and TRBJ2-1, with 11 nucleotides matching TRBD2. This CDR3 is built from 13 residues. Germline loops: CDR1 SEHNR, CDR2 FQNEAQ (reference sequence). The full variable domain, its missing parts supplied by reference TRBV7-9 and TRBJ2-1, is DTGVSQNPRHKITKRGQNVTFRCDPISEHNRLYWYRQTLGQGPEFLTYFQNEAQLEKSRLLSDRFSAERPKGSFSTLEIQRTEQGDSAMYLCASSLAGGVEQFFGPGTRLTVL.

This chain connects TRBV2 to TRBJ2-5; perhaps D is TRBD1 or TRBD2 (5 bases each). This CDR3 has 12 residues. Trimming removed 6 bases from V and 6 bases from J, with 11 bases in between. Germline V gene lookup returns CDR1 SNHLY and CDR2 FYNNEI. CDR3 region: CASRGETKTQYF. The DNA for the CDR3 is TGTGCCAGCAGAGGGGAGACAAAGACCCAGTACTTC.

This clone has just a few counts. The rearrangement links TRBV5-6 to TRBJ1-5; maybe TRBD1 (5 bases). Germline CDR1 SGHDT, CDR2 YYEEEE. The CDR3 contains 17 residues. The V gene lost 3 bases and the J gene lost 0 bases, with 16 bases spanning the gap. The CDR3 sequence is CASSSWGRTTSNQPQHF. CDR3 sequence (DNA): TGTGCCAGCAGCTCTTGGGGCAGAACTACTAGCAATCAGCCCCAGCATTTT. Looking up the rest from reference TRBV5-6 and TRBJ1-5 gives the full variable domain: DAGVTQSPTHLIKTRGQQVTLRCSPKSGHDTVSWYQQALGQGPQFIFQYYEEEERQRGNFPDRFSGHQFPNYSSELNVNALLLGDSALYLCASSSWGRTTSNQPQHFGDGTRLSIL.

The J gene is TRBJ2-5, the V gene TRBV5-1, with unresolved D. V was cut by 2 bases and J by 0 bases, with 8 bases left in between. The V gene's germline CDR1 is SGHRS and CDR2 YFSETQ. The CDR3 covers 14 residues. The CDR3 region is CASSLRSYQETQYF. Written as DNA, the CDR3 is TGCGCCAGCAGCTTAAGGTCTTACCAAGAGACCCAGTACTTC.

This chain uses TRBV5-1 with TRBJ2-7, with 8 bases identical to TRBD1. J was trimmed by 0 bases and V by 4 bases; bases with no gene match: 6. Germline lookup yields CDR1 SGHRS and CDR2 YFSETQ. CDR3 size: 15 residues. CDR3 nucleotides: TGCGCCAGCAGCCGCGGACAGGGACCCTCCTACGAGCAGTACTTC. Its protein is CASSRGQGPSYEQYF.